A selection of T cell receptor beta chains follows, all from one sample in a study of shared clonotypes between healthy human individuals. Assay: immunoSEQ multiplex PCR; the TCRdb copy retains only in-frame clones and omits some. The sample carries more than 2 million clones, 85% to 95% recorded once. Source material: naive CD4+ T cells sorted from blood. Every receptor here comes from a man aged 18 to 30 in good health. Both conserved end residues are part of each CDR3. Fields, in order: D gene, clone size, J gene, V gene, CDR3 protein, CDR3 DNA. D genes are given only for firm matches. Only some rows state a clone size, as once, few, many or a class for expanded clones.

TRBD1 NA TRBJ1-5 TRBV28 CASDRGRSRQPQHF TGTGCCAGCGACAGGGGGAGGTCTCGTCAGCCCCAGCATTTT
NA NA TRBJ1-5 TRBV30 CAWSFKGNQPQHF TGTGCCTGGAGCTTTAAGGGAAATCAGCCCCAGCATTTT
NA NA TRBJ1-5 TRBV28 CASSWQGNQPQHF TGTGCCAGCAGCTGGCAGGGGAATCAGCCCCAGCATTTT
TRBD1 NA TRBJ1-2 TRBV2 CASSEQGGGYTF TGTGCCAGCAGTGAACAGGGGGGCGGCTACACCTTC
NA NA TRBJ1-3 TRBV5-5 CASSLLSNIDRFSGNTIYF TGTGCCAGCAGCCTTCTCTCTAATATTGACCGTTTCTCTGGAAACACCATATATTTT
NA NA TRBJ2-3 TRBV5-4 CASSLDLGSGDTQYF TGTGCCAGCAGCTTAGATTTGGGGTCGGGGGATACGCAGTATTTT
NA once TRBJ2-3 TRBV7-2 CASSPGIPDTQYF TGTGCCAGCAGCCCCGGAATCCCAGATACGCAGTATTTT
NA NA TRBJ2-2 TRBV10-1 CASRREETGELFF TGCGCCAGCAGGCGGGAAGAGACCGGGGAGCTGTTTTTT
TRBD1 NA TRBJ2-7 TRBV10-3 CAISPGTGSPHPDF TGTGCCATCAGCCCGGGGACAGGGTCCCCTCACCCGGACTTC
TRBD2 NA TRBJ2-5 TRBV18 CASSRSSGGGEETQYF TGTGCCAGCTCACGATCGTCGGGAGGCGGGGAGGAGACCCAGTACTTC
TRBD1 NA TRBJ1-4 TRBV6-5 CASSYVNTGERQKLFF TGTGCCAGCAGTTACGTCAACACAGGGGAAAGGCAAAAACTGTTTTTT
NA NA TRBJ2-7 TRBV27 CASSLKTPEYEQYF TGTGCCAGCAGTTTGAAAACCCCTGAGTACGAGCAGTACTTC
TRBD1 NA TRBJ1-4 TRBV2 CASSEIGTAGKLFF TGTGCCAGCAGTGAAATAGGGACAGCCGGCAAACTGTTTTTT
NA once TRBJ2-1 TRBV2 CASSDGRGEANEQFF TGTGCCAGCAGTGACGGCAGAGGCGAGGCGAATGAGCAGTTCTTC
NA NA TRBJ1-2 TRBV6-6 CASSLEGIYGYTF TGTGCCAGCAGTTTGGAGGGGATCTATGGCTACACCTTC
NA NA TRBJ1-1 TRBV7-8 CASSRTSGTSNTEAFF TGTGCCAGCAGCCGAACTTCCGGGACTTCGAACACTGAAGCTTTCTTT
NA NA TRBJ1-1 TRBV11-2 CASSLDGVKNTEAFF TGTGCCAGCAGCTTAGATGGGGTAAAGAACACTGAAGCTTTCTTT
TRBD2 NA TRBJ2-5 TRBV9 CASSVGVSGETQYF TGTGCCAGCAGCGTAGGGGTTAGCGGGGAGACCCAGTACTTC
TRBD1 NA TRBJ1-3 TRBV7-9 CASSSGGLSGNTIYF TGTGCCAGCAGCTCAGGGGGCCTCTCTGGAAACACCATATATTTT
NA NA TRBJ2-2 TRBV15 CATSRDSTNTGELFF TGTGCCACCAGCAGAGACAGTACCAACACCGGGGAGCTGTTTTTT
NA NA TRBJ1-6 TRBV19 CASSLGTHNSPLHF TGTGCCAGTAGTTTAGGCACCCATAATTCACCCCTCCACTTT
TRBD2 NA TRBJ2-7 TRBV5-1 CASSLGYSWTSSYEQYF TGCGCCAGCAGCTTGGGCTATTCATGGACTAGTTCCTACGAGCAGTACTTC
NA NA TRBJ2-7 TRBV27 CASSRAGIDGYEQYF TGTGCCAGCAGTCGGGCGGGGATAGATGGGTACGAGCAGTACTTC
NA NA TRBJ1-1 TRBV5-1 CASSPDRDLKAFF TGCGCCAGCAGCCCGGACCGAGATCTAAAAGCTTTCTTT
TRBD2 NA TRBJ2-1 TRBV12-5 CASAGGPSSYNEQFF TGTGCTAGTGCGGGGGGTCCGAGCTCCTACAATGAGCAGTTCTTC
TRBD1 few TRBJ1-5 TRBV6-5 CASRGQGIQPQHF TGTGCCAGCAGGGGACAGGGGATTCAGCCCCAGCATTTT
NA NA TRBJ2-1 TRBV5-1 CASSLARSSYNEQFF TGCGCCAGCAGCTTGGCCAGAAGCTCCTACAATGAGCAGTTCTTC
NA NA TRBJ2-5 TRBV5-4 CASSLRQANPETQYF TGTGCCAGCAGCTTGAGGCAGGCCAACCCAGAGACCCAGTACTTC
TRBD1 NA TRBJ1-5 TRBV30 CAEGGGNQPQHF TGTGCCGAAGGGGGCGGTAATCAGCCCCAGCATTTT
NA once TRBJ2-7 TRBV9 CASSVVSGAEQYF TGTGCCAGCAGCGTAGTGTCGGGGGCAGAGCAGTACTTC
TRBD1 NA TRBJ1-4 TRBV10-3 CATNPGQGYEKLFF TGTGCCACTAACCCGGGACAGGGATATGAAAAACTGTTTTTT
TRBD2 NA TRBJ2-7 TRBV4-1 CASSASGRIYEQYF TGCGCCAGCAGCGCGAGCGGGAGGATCTACGAGCAGTACTTC
NA few TRBJ1-2 TRBV18 CASSPQGAGSYGYTF TGTGCCAGCTCACCCCAGGGTGCCGGTAGCTATGGCTACACCTTC
NA NA TRBJ1-6 TRBV30 CAWRERGFDNSPLHF TGTGCCTGGAGAGAGAGGGGATTTGATAATTCACCCCTCCACTTT
TRBD1 NA TRBJ1-5 TRBV5-4 CASSVKGQGSNQPQHF TGTGCCAGCAGCGTTAAGGGACAGGGTAGCAATCAGCCCCAGCATTTT
NA NA TRBJ2-3 TRBV5-6 CASSLRALGADTQYF TGTGCCAGCAGCTTGAGGGCACTTGGGGCAGATACGCAGTATTTT
NA NA TRBJ1-3 TRBV19 CASSLGRPGNTIYF TGTGCCAGTAGTCTTGGGAGACCCGGAAACACCATATATTTT
NA NA TRBJ2-7 TRBV6-5 CASSYPGQLYEQYF TGTGCCAGCAGTTATCCGGGACAACTCTACGAGCAGTACTTC
TRBD1 NA TRBJ2-4 TRBV6-6 CASSYSDRAVRNIQYF TGTGCCAGCAGTTACTCAGACAGGGCCGTTCGGAACATTCAGTACTTC
NA NA TRBJ2-2 TRBV19 CASSPQGYTGELFF TGTGCCAGTAGTCCTCAGGGTTACACCGGGGAGCTGTTTTTT
NA NA TRBJ1-1 TRBV19 CASTQGGFDTEAFF TGTGCCAGTACCCAAGGGGGTTTCGACACTGAAGCTTTCTTT
NA once TRBJ2-3 TRBV15 CATSRGGEGTDTQYF TGTGCCACCAGCAGAGGGGGAGAGGGCACAGATACGCAGTATTTT
TRBD1 NA TRBJ2-7 TRBV12-5 CASGLVPGTGEYEQYF TGTGCTAGTGGTTTGGTACCCGGGACAGGTGAGTACGAGCAGTACTTC
NA NA TRBJ2-3 TRBV30 CAWSNLRGSTDTQYF TGTGCCTGGAGTAACTTGAGGGGGAGCACAGATACGCAGTATTTT
NA NA TRBJ2-1 TRBV7-7 CASSPNGATSNNEQFF TGTGCTAGCAGCCCTAACGGGGCTACCTCGAACAATGAGCAGTTCTTC
NA NA TRBJ2-7 TRBV27 CASSKGNYEQYF TGTGCCAGCAGTAAGGGTAACTACGAGCAGTACTTC
TRBD1 NA TRBJ2-7 TRBV7-8 CASSLARGQGAQDEQYF TGTGCCAGCAGCTTAGCGCGGGGACAGGGGGCGCAGGACGAGCAGTACTTC
NA NA TRBJ1-1 TRBV10-3 CAIRGAENTEAFF TGTGCCATCAGGGGGGCGGAGAACACTGAAGCTTTCTTT
NA NA TRBJ2-5 TRBV6-5 CASSDLRGGETQYF TGTGCCAGCAGTGACCTCAGGGGGGGAGAGACCCAGTACTTC
NA NA TRBJ1-2 TRBV5-1 CASSPEWGDYGYTF TGCGCCAGCAGCCCGGAGTGGGGAGACTATGGCTACACCTTC
NA NA TRBJ2-5 TRBV29-1 CSVAWQGQETQYF TGCAGCGTTGCCTGGCAGGGTCAAGAGACCCAGTACTTC
NA NA TRBJ2-7 TRBV2 CASRQSLTSYEQYF TGTGCCAGCAGGCAGTCTCTAACCTCCTACGAGCAGTACTTC